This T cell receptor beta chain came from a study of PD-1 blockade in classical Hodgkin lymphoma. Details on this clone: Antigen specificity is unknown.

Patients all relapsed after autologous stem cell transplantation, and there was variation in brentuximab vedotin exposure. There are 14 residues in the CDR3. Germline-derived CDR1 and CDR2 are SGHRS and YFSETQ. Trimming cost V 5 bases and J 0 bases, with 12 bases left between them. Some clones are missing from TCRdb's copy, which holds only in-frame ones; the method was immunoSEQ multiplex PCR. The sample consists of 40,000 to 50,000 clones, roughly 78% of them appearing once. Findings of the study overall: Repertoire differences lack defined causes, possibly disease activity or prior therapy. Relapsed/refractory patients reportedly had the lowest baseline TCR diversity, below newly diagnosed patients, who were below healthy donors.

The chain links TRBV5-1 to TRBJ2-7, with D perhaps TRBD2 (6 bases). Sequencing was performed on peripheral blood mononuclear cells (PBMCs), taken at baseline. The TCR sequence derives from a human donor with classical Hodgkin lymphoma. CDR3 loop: CASSGGTSSYEQYF. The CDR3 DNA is TGCGCCAGCAGTGGGGGGACGAGCTCCTACGAGCAGTACTTC.